The next 12 T cell receptor beta chains were all read from a single sample in a study of blood T cell repertoires in COVID-19. Assay used: immunoSEQ multiplex PCR; TCRdb lists only in-frame clones, some missing. Of hundreds of thousands of clones in the sample, 87% were seen once. The sequencing sample was made of peripheral blood. These TCRs come from a woman aged 18-29 years who had recovered from COVID-19.

V is TRBV6-2 or TRBV6-3 and J is TRBJ2-7; D possibly corresponds to TRBD2 (5 bases). There are 17 residues in the CDR3. The V end lost 0 bases, the J end lost 0 bases, and 15 bases lay between the germline ends. Per germline, CDR1 MNHEY and CDR2 SVGEGT. Here the CDR3 reads CASSYSRTFLVSYEQYF. CDR3 DNA: TGTGCCAGCAGTTACTCGAGGACTTTTCTGGTCTCCTACGAGCAGTACTTC.

The J gene is TRBJ1-1, the V gene TRBV6-5; D call uncertain. This CDR3 has 14 amino acids. Germline V gene data show CDR1 as MNHEY and CDR2 as SVGAGI. Trimming cost V 2 bases and J 1 base, with 8 bases left between them. The CDR3 protein is CASSYGVGNTEAFF. In DNA form, the CDR3 reads TGTGCCAGCAGTTACGGAGTTGGGAACACTGAAGCTTTCTTT.

This clone was detected only once. This chain links TRBV4-3 with TRBJ2-1; 7 bases are a match to TRBD2. The V segment lost 0 bases and the J segment 5 bases; nucleotides outside the gene matches: 7. Germline lookup yields CDR1 LGHNA and CDR2 YSLEER. This CDR3 is built from 16 residues. The CDR3 sequence: CASSQEYGRQDNEQFF. CDR3 in DNA: TGCGCCAGCAGCCAAGAATACGGGAGGCAAGACAATGAGCAGTTCTTC.

The rearrangement uses TRBV6-5 and TRBJ2-7, with D possibly TRBD2 on 6 matching bases. Trimming took 6 bases from V and 7 from J, leaving 10 bases between them. The germline V gene encodes CDR1 MNHEY and CDR2 SVGAGI. This CDR3 has 11 amino acids. CDR3 nucleotides: TGTGCCAGCAGCGGGGGTGGGGAGCAGTACTTC. Translating it yields CASSGGGEQYF.

Notes on this clone: The same CDR3 can be traced to other DNA sequences in this sample. The chain links TRBV18 to TRBJ1-5; 8 bases align to TRBD1. Germline V gene data show CDR1 as KGHSH and CDR2 as LQKENI. The length of the CDR3 is 14 residues. The V and J ends lost 3 bases and 4 bases, in that order; junction bases with no gene match: 2. The CDR3 protein is CASSPGTGNQPQHF. Here the CDR3 DNA reads TGTGCCAGCTCACCCGGGACAGGAAATCAGCCCCAGCATTTT.

The chain has TRBV4-3 and TRBJ1-4; 10 bases agree with TRBD1. Germline values: CDR1 LGHNA, CDR2 YSLEER. The CDR3 contains 16 residues. V shed 0 bases and J 7 bases; nucleotides not matched to a gene: 5. In nucleotides, the CDR3 is TGCGCCAGCAGCCAAGATCCCGGACAGGGGGGTGAAAAACTGTTTTTT. It yields the protein CASSQDPGQGGEKLFF.

V gene TRBV12-5 combines with J gene TRBJ2-1, with 9 bases identical to TRBD1. CDR1 is LGHNT and CDR2 is FRNRAP in the germline V gene. The CDR3 has 15 amino acids. V was clipped by 1 base and J by 3 bases; unmatched bases: 1. CDR3 in DNA: TGTGCTAGTGGTTTGGGACAGGGGGTCTACAATGAGCAGTTCTTC. Residues: CASGLGQGVYNEQFF.

The gene calls are TRBV7-9 and TRBJ2-7; maybe TRBD1 (6 bases). The V end lost 5 bases, the J end lost 2 bases, and 13 bases lay between the germline ends. Germline-derived CDR1 and CDR2 are SEHNR and FQNEAQ (reference sequence). The CDR3 has 14 residues. CDR3 nucleotide sequence: TGTGCCAGCAGCCCTACAGGGATTCCCTACGAGCAGTACTTC. Protein sequence: CASSPTGIPYEQYF.

The genes are TRBV6-6 and TRBJ1-6, with 7 bases fitting TRBD1. Germline V gives CDR1 MNHNY, CDR2 SVGAGI (reference sequence). The length of the CDR3 is 14 residues. V was pared by 8 bases and J by 8 bases, with 9 bases of the junction left unmatched. CDR3 loop: CASHRQGLDSPLHF. CDR3 coding DNA: TGTGCCAGCCACCGACAGGGTTTAGATTCACCCCTCCACTTT.

The genes are TRBV6-6 and TRBJ1-5; D gene ambiguous. This CDR3 contains 16 residues. V shed 0 bases and J shed 4 bases, with 13 bases lying between them. Germline V gene lookup returns CDR1 MNHNY and CDR2 SVGAGI (reference sequence). The CDR3 DNA reads TGTGCCAGCAGTTACTCGAATCGTCCGGGGAATCAGCCCCAGCATTTT. Its protein product is CASSYSNRPGNQPQHF.

V usage is TRBV4-3 and J usage is TRBJ1-6; D remains unclear. Trimming pared 2 bases from V and 0 bases from J, leaving 5 bases between. This CDR3 is 15 amino acids long. CDR1 LGHNA and CDR2 YSLEER come from the germline V gene. The CDR3 sequence: CASSQQDSYNSPLHF. CDR3 nucleotides: TGCGCCAGCAGCCAACAGGACTCCTATAATTCACCCCTCCACTTT.

The CDR3 nucleotides are TGTGCCAGTAGTAGGAGGCTAGCCACAGATACGCAGTATTTT. Translation gives CASSRRLATDTQYF. The rearrangement uses TRBV19 and TRBJ2-3, with a possible D match to TRBD2 (5 bases). CDR1 is LNHDA and CDR2 is SQIVND in the germline V gene (reference sequence). V dropped 4 bases and J dropped 2 bases, with 10 bases sitting between them. The CDR3 totals 14 residues.